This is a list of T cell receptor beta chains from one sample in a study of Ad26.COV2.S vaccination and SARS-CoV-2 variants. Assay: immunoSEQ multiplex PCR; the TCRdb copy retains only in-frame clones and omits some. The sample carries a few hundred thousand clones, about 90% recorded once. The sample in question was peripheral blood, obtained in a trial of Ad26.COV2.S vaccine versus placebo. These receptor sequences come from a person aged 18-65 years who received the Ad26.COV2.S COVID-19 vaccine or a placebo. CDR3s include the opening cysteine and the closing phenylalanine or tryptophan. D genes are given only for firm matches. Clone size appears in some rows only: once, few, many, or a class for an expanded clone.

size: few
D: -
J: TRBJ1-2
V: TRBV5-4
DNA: TGTGCCAGCAGCCGTGTGGACGGAGGCCCCTATGGCTACACCTTC
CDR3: CASSRVDGGPYGYTF

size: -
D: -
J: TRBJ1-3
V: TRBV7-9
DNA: TGTGCCAGCAGCCCTGTCGTGGGCTCTGGAAACACCATATATTTT
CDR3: CASSPVVGSGNTIYF

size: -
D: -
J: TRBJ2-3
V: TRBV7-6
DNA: TGTGCCAGCAAGCTTATGGACAGCACAGATACGCAGTATTTT
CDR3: CASKLMDSTDTQYF

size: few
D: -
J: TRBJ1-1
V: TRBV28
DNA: TGTGCCAGCAGTTCCCCCAGGGGCCCGGGGAACACTGAAGCTTTCTTT
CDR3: CASSSPRGPGNTEAFF

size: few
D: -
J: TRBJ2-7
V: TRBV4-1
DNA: TGCGCCAGCAGCCCCCAACCGGAACCCTACGAGCAGTACTTC
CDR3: CASSPQPEPYEQYF

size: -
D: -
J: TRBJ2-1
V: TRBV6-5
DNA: TGTGCCAGCAGGAGGGTGGACAGCTCCTACAATGAGCAGTTCTTC
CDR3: CASRRVDSSYNEQFF

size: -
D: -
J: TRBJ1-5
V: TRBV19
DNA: TGTGCCAGTAGTATAGTAGGGGGTAGCAATCAGCCCCAGCATTTT
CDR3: CASSIVGGSNQPQHF

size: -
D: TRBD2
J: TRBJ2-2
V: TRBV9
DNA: TGTGCCAGCAGCGGGGAGCGGGGGCGGAACACCGGGGAGCTGTTTTTT
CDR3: CASSGERGRNTGELFF

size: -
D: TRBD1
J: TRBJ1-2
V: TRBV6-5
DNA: TGTGCCAGCAGTAGGGACAGGGTGTATGGCTACACCTTC
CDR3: CASSRDRVYGYTF

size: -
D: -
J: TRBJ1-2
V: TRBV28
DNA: TGTGCCAGCAGTTTTAGTCCGATTCAGGGGCGCTACACCTTC
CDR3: CASSFSPIQGRYTF

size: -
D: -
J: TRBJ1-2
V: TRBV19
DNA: TGTGCCAGTATGCCAAGGGCGTTCTATGGCTACACCTTC
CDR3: CASMPRAFYGYTF

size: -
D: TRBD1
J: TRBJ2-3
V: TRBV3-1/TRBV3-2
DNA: TGTGCCAGCAGCGCCCGCAGGGGGCTGGATACGCAGTATTTT
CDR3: CASSARRGLDTQYF

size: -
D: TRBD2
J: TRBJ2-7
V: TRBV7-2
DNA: TGTGCCAGCAGCTATGTAGCGGGGGTATCCTACGAGCAGTACTTC
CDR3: CASSYVAGVSYEQYF

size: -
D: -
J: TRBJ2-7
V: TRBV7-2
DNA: TGTGCCAGCAGCTTAGCGGCTCCGTATAGTTTCGGCTCCTACGAGCAGTACTTC
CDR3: CASSLAAPYSFGSYEQYF

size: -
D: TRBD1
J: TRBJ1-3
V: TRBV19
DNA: TGTGCCAGTAGACTACAGGGGTCGTTTTCTGGAAACACCATATATTTT
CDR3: CASRLQGSFSGNTIYF

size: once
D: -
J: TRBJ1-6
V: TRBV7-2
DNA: TGTGCCAGCAGCTTAGGCAGGGCTCGGAATTCACCCCTCCACTTT
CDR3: CASSLGRARNSPLHF

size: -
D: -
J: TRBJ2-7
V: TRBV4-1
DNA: TGCGCCAGCAGCCACTCCCAGGGGACCTACGAGCAGTACTTC
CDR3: CASSHSQGTYEQYF

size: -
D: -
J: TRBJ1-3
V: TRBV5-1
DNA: TGCGCCAGCAGCCCCAGGGAGGCGAACTCTGGAAACACCATATATTTT
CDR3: CASSPREANSGNTIYF

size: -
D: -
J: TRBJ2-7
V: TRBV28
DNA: TGTGCCAGCAGTTTCACGGGGACCTACGAGCAGTACTTC
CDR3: CASSFTGTYEQYF

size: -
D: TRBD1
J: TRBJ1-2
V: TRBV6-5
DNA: TGTGCCAGCAGTTCCTGGGACAGGCGTAGAAACTATGGCTACACCTTC
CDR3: CASSSWDRRRNYGYTF

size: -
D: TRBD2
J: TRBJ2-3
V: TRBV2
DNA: TGTGCCAGCAGTGGCGGGGGGGCCACAGATACGCAGTATTTT
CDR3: CASSGGGATDTQYF

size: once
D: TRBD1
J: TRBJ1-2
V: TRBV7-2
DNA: TGTGCCAGCAGCTTGGAACCAGGGGGCGATTACTATGGCTACACCTTC
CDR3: CASSLEPGGDYYGYTF

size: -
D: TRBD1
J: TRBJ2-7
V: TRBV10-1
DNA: TGCGCCAGCAGTGAAACCGGGACAGCCGAGCAGTACTTC
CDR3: CASSETGTAEQYF

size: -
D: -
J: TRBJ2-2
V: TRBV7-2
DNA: TGTGCCAGCAGCCGGCAGCCAGGGCGATACACCGGGGAGCTGTTTTTT
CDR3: CASSRQPGRYTGELFF

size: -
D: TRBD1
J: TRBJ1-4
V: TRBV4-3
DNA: TGCGCCAGCAGCCAAGATGTGGTGGGGACAGGGGGCTTTGAAAAACTGTTTTTT
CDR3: CASSQDVVGTGGFEKLFF

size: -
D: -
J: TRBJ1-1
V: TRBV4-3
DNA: TGCGCCAGCAGCCAAGTTGGTCTCGGTAACACTGAAGCTTTCTTT
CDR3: CASSQVGLGNTEAFF

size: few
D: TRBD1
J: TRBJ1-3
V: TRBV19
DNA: TGTGCCAGTGTTCGGGACAGGGGGCTTGGAAACACCATATATTTT
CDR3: CASVRDRGLGNTIYF

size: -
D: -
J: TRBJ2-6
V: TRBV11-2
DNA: TGTGCCAGCAGCTCCCGGGGATCTGGGGCCAACGTCCTGACTTTC
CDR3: CASSSRGSGANVLTF

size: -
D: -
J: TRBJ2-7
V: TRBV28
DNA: TGTGCCAGCAGTCAAGAGGGGGGGATCTACGAGCAGTACTTC
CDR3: CASSQEGGIYEQYF

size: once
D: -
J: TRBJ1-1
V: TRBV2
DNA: TGTGCCAGCAGCGTTCTTGAGGGGAACACTGAAGCTTTCTTT
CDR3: CASSVLEGNTEAFF

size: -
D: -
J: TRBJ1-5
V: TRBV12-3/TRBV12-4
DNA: TGTGCCAGCACTCGGACCCATCAGCCCCAGCATTTT
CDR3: CASTRTHQPQHF

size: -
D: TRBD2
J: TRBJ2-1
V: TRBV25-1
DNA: TGTGCCACCAATCAGGCGGGGGGATGGAATGAGCAGTTCTTC
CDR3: CATNQAGGWNEQFF

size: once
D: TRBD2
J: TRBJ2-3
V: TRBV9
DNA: TGTGCCAGCAGCCTCGAGGGACTAGCGGGAGCTGGAGATACGCAGTATTTT
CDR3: CASSLEGLAGAGDTQYF

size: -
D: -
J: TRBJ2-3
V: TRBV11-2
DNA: TGTGCCAGCAGCTCTACCTGGGGCACAGATACGCAGTATTTT
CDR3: CASSSTWGTDTQYF

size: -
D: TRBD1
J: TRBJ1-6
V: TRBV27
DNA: TGTGCCAGCAGCCAGGACAGGACATCCTATAATTCACCCCTCCACTTT
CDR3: CASSQDRTSYNSPLHF

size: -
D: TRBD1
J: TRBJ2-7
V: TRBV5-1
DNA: TGCGCCAGCAGCTCGGGGACAGCACCCTCCTACGAGCAGTACTTC
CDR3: CASSSGTAPSYEQYF

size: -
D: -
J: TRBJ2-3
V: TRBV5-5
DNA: TGTGCCAGCAGCTTAAGTACAAGAACAGATACGCAGTATTTT
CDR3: CASSLSTRTDTQYF

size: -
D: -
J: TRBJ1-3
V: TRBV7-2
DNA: TGTGCCAGCAGCTTCCAGGGGACTAATGGAAACACCATATATTTT
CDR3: CASSFQGTNGNTIYF

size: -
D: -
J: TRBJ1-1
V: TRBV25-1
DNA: TGTGCCAGCAGTGAATATCGCTCGGGGAACACTGAAGCTTTCTTT
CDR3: CASSEYRSGNTEAFF

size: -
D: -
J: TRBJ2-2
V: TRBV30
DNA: TGTGCCTGGAGTGTAGTTCTTCCTTCTCTGATTACCGGGGAGCTGTTTTTT
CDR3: CAWSVVLPSLITGELFF

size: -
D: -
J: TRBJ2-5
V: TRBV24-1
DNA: TGTGCCACCAGTGGAGAGACCCAGTACTTC
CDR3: CATSGETQYF

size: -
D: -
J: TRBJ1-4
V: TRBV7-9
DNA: TGTGCCAGCAGCTTAAGAGGACAGCCTGCAACTAATGAAAAACTGTTTTTT
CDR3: CASSLRGQPATNEKLFF

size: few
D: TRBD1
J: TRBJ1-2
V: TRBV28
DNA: TGTGCCAGCAGTTCACATACCAGGGGGTCGCTCATATCTAACTATGGCTACACCTTC
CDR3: CASSSHTRGSLISNYGYTF

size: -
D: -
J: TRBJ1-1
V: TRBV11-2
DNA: TGTGCCAGCAGCTTAGATATGTCCCTCGTGAACACTGAAGCTTTCTTT
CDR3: CASSLDMSLVNTEAFF

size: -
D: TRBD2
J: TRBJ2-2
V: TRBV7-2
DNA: TGTGCCAGCAGCTCCTCCGGGACTAGATCCGGGGAGCTGTTTTTT
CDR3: CASSSSGTRSGELFF

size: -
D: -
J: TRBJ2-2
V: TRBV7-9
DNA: TGTGCCAGCAGCTTAGCAGGGACCGGGGAGCTGTTTTTT
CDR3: CASSLAGTGELFF

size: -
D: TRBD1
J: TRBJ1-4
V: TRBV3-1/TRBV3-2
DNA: TGTGCCAGCAGCCAAGAGGGAGGACAGGGGTCAACGGAAAAACTGTTTTTT
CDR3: CASSQEGGQGSTEKLFF

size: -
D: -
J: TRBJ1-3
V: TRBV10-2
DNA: TGCGCCAGCAGTGAGAGAGGTTACTCTGGAAACACCATATATTTT
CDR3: CASSERGYSGNTIYF

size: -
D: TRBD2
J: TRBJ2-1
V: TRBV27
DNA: TGTGCCAGCAGTCCCAAAGGCGGGGGAGTAACAGGCGAGCAGTTCTTC
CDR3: CASSPKGGGVTGEQFF

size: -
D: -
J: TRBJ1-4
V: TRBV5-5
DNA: TGTGCCAGCAGCTTCTTCCTGGTTGGACACGGAACAACTAATGAAAAACTGTTTTTT
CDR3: CASSFFLVGHGTTNEKLFF

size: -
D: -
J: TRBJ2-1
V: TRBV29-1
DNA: TGCAGCGTTGTACGAGGAAATGAGCAGTTCTTC
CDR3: CSVVRGNEQFF

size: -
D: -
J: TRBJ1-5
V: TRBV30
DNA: TGTGCCTGGAGTACCGGAGACCCCAATCAGCCCCAGCATTTT
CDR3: CAWSTGDPNQPQHF

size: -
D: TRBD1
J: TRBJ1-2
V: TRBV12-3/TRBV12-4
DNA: TGTGCCAGCAGCAACAGGGGGCTGAGTGGCTACACCTTC
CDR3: CASSNRGLSGYTF

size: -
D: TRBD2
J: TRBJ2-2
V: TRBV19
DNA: TGTGCCAGTAGTCCCCAGCGGGGCTACACCGGGGAGCTGTTTTTT
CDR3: CASSPQRGYTGELFF

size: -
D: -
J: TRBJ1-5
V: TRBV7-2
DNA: TGTGCCAGCAGCCAAAGTCACAGCCCTAATAGCAATCAGCCCCAGCATTTT
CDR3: CASSQSHSPNSNQPQHF

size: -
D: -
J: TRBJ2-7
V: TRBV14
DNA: TGTGCCAGCAGCCAAGTGGGGGGACAGCTGACCTACGAGCAGTACTTC
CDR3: CASSQVGGQLTYEQYF